This T cell receptor beta chain emerged from a study of tissue T cells after allogeneic stem cell transplantation. TCRbeta CDR3 was sequenced at survey depth with template counts. Repertoires were generated with immunoSEQ multiplex PCR, while TCRdb's copy carries only in-frame clones and drops some. In the table there are under 8,500 clones, roughly half of which are singletons. Time point noted: mouse harvest day 7 after allogeneic transplant. Mouse grafts combined 10^7 T-cell-depleted bone marrow cells with 10^6 splenic CD5+ T cells. Mice had MHC-mismatched B6 into BALB/c GVHD, sampled day 7 or 14. The length of the CDR3 is 12 residues. Trimming cost V 1 base and J 5 bases, with 4 bases left between them. Germline V gives CDR1 LGHNA, CDR2 YSYQKL. On this clone itself: Its antigen is still unknown. Gene names are the mouse ones. The read halts 1 residue ahead of the CDR3 end, with the missing end drawn from the germline J gene.

Overall study results and limits: Only a limited share of tissue TCRs appeared in blood or spleen.

The genes are TRBV2 and TRBJ2-4; D unclear. The TCR was taken from a female BALB/c mouse given C57BL/6 T cells with graft-versus-host disease after an allogeneic hematopoietic cell transplant. Source material: gut tissue. Partial CDR3 DNA: TGTGCCAGCAGCCAAGCCGGAAACACCTTGTAC. It is translated as CASSQAGNTLY. The whole CDR3 sequence is CASSQAGNTLYF. Supplemented by reference TRBV2 and TRBJ2-4, the full variable domain reads DPKIIQKPKYLVAVTGSEKILICEQYLGHNAMYWYRQSAKKPLEFMFSYSYQKLMDNQTASSRFQPQSSKKNHLDLQITALKPDDSATYFCASSQAGNTLYFGAGTRLSVL.